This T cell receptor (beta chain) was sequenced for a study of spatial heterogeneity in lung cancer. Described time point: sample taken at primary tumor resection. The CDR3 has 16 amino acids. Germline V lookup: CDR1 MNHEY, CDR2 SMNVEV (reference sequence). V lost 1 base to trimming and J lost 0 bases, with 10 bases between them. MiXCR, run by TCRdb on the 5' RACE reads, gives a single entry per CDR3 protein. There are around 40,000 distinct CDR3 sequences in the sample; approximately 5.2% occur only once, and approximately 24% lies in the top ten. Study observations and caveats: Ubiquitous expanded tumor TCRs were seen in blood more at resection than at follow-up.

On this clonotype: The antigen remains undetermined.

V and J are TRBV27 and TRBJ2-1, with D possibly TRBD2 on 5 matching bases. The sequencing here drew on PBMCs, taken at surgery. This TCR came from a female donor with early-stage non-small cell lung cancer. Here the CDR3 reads CASSLFGVSSYNEQFF. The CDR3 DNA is TGTGCCAGCAGTTTATTCGGGGTGAGCTCCTACAATGAGCAGTTCTTC.